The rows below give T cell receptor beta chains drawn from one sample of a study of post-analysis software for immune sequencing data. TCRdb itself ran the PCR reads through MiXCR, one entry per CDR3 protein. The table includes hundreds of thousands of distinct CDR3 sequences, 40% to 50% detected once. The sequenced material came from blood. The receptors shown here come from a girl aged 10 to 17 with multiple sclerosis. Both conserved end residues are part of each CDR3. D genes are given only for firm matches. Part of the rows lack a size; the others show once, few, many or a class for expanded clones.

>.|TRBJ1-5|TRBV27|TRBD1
TGTGCCAGCAGTTCGGGGACAGGACCAAATCAGCCCCAGCATTTT
CASSSGTGPNQPQHF
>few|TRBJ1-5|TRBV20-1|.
TGCAGTGCTAGGGAGGGAGGCCAGCCCCAGCATTTT
CSAREGGQPQHF
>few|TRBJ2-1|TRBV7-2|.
TGTGCCAGCAGCCTCGAGACAGCGAAATACAATGAGCAGTTCTTC
CASSLETAKYNEQFF
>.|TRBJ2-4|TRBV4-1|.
TGCGCCGGCAGCCAGGCTTGGACAGAAAACATTCAGTACTTC
CAGSQAWTENIQYF
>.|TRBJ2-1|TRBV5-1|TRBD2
TGCGCCAGCAGCTTGGGGCCCTCCGGGCGGGGGGGCGTGCAGTTCTTC
CASSLGPSGRGGVQFF
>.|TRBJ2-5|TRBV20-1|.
TGCAGTGCTAGCTTGCACAGGAAAGAGACCCAGTACTTC
CSASLHRKETQYF
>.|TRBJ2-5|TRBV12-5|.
TGTGCTAGTGGTTTGGTACTTATAGGGGGAAAAGAGACCCAGTACTTC
CASGLVLIGGKETQYF
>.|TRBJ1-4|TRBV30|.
TGTGCCTGGAGTCAGGGGTTCGTGGGGGAAAACCTGTTTTTT
CAWSQGFVGENLFF
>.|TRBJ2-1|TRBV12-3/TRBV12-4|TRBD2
TGTGCCAGCAATACGGCGGGAGCCTCCTACAATGAGCAGTTCTTC
CASNTAGASYNEQFF
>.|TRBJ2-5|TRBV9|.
TGTGCCAGCAGCTTTCGGCTAACAGAGACCCAGTACTTC
CASSFRLTETQYF
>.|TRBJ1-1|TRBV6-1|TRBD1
TGTGCCAGCAGTGTGGACAGGGTGGTCACTGAAGCTTTCTTT
CASSVDRVVTEAFF
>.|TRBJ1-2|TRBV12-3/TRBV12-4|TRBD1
TGTGCCAGCAGTTTGGACAGGGCGGGTGGCTACACCTTC
CASSLDRAGGYTF
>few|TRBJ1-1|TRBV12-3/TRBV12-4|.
TGTGCCAGCAGTTTATGGAACGCTGAAGCTTTCTTT
CASSLWNAEAFF
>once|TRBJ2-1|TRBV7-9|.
TGTGCCAGCAGCTTAGCTAATCTTGTGGGGTCAGGGTTAGATGAGCAGTTCTTC
CASSLANLVGSGLDEQFF
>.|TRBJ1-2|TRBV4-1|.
TGCGCCAGCAGCCAAGACCTAACCTATGGCTACACCTTC
CASSQDLTYGYTF
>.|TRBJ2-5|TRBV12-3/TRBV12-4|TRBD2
TGTGCCAGCAGCCCCGGACTAGCGAGGCAGTACTTC
CASSPGLARQYF
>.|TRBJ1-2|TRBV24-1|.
TGTGCCACCAGTGGCTTTCCGGGGCATCCTAACTATGGCTACACCTTC
CATSGFPGHPNYGYTF
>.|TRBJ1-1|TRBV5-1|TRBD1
TGCGCCAGCAGCTACCGGGACAGGCACACTGAAGCTTTCTTT
CASSYRDRHTEAFF
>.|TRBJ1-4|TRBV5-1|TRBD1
TGCGCCAGCAGCTTGTACGCGACAGGGGAGGAAAAACTGTTTTTT
CASSLYATGEEKLFF
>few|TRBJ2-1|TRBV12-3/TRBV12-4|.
TGTGCCAGCAGTCAGGGGAGAAGCTCCTACAATGAGCAGTTCTTC
CASSQGRSSYNEQFF
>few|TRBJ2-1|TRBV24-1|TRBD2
TGTGCCACCAGTGATTCGGGACTAGCGTCGAACGGTGAGCAGTTCTTC
CATSDSGLASNGEQFF
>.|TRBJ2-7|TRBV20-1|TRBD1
TGCAGTGCTAAACAGGGGGTATACGAGCAGTACTTC
CSAKQGVYEQYF
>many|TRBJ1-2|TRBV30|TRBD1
TGTGCCTGGAGCGCTGGGACAGGCGGCTACACCTTC
CAWSAGTGGYTF
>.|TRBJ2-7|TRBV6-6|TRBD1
TGTGCCAGCGGGGAAAGGAACAGGGGTGGGTACGAGCAGTACTTC
CASGERNRGGYEQYF
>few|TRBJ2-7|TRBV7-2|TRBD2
TGTGCCAGCAGCTTAGACGGGGGGGCGCTAGCGGGAGGAGGCGAGCAGTACTTC
CASSLDGGALAGGGEQYF
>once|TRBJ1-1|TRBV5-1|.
TGCGCCAGCAGCTTGTACGTCGTGAACACTGAAGCTTTCTTT
CASSLYVVNTEAFF
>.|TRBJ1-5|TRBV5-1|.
TGCGCCAGCAGTCCTGGGGGGGCAAATCAGCCCCAGCATTTT
CASSPGGANQPQHF
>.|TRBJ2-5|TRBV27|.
TGTGCCAGCAGTTCGGCGGCAGGGAGGGAGACCCAGTACTTC
CASSSAAGRETQYF
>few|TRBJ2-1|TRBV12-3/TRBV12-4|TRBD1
TGTGCCAGCAGTTTCCGAGGGACAGGGTTTAATGAGCAGTTCTTC
CASSFRGTGFNEQFF
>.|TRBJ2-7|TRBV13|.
TGTGCCAGCAGCTCTCTCCTAGCGCCCCAGTCCTCCTACGAGCAGTACTTC
CASSSLLAPQSSYEQYF
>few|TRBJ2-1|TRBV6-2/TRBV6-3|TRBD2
TGTGCCAGCAGTTACGGGACTAGCGGGGGGAATGAGCAGTTCTTC
CASSYGTSGGNEQFF
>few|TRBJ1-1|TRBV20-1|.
TGCAGTGCTCCAGGGGAGCAGAGCACTGAAGCTTTCTTT
CSAPGEQSTEAFF
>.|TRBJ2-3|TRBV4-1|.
TGCGCCAGCAGCCACCCAAGGACAGCTAGCACAGATACGCAGTATTTT
CASSHPRTASTDTQYF
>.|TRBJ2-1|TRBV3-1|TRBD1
TGTGCCAGCAGCCCGGGGACAGGGGTGTACAATGAGCAGTTCTTC
CASSPGTGVYNEQFF
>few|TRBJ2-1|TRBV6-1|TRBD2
TGTGCCGCTTGGGACTACCTCTCGGGGGGGCATGAGCAGTTCTTC
CAAWDYLSGGHEQFF
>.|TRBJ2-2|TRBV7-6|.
TGTGCCAGCAGCCGGACCACGGCCCCCCTGGGGACCGGGGAGCTGTTTTTT
CASSRTTAPLGTGELFF
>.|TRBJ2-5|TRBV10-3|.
TGTGCCATCAGTGAGGCCCTAGCGACACAAGAGACCCAGTACTTC
CAISEALATQETQYF
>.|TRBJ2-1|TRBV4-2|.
TGTGCCAGCAGCCAGGGCCCGACTAGTAACGAGCAGTTCTTC
CASSQGPTSNEQFF
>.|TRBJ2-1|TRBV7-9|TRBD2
TGTGCCAGCAGCTTATATCCTCCCCTCCTAGCGGGAGACCAAGATGAGCAGTTCTTC
CASSLYPPLLAGDQDEQFF
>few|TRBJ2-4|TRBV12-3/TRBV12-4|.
TGTGCCAGCAGTTTAGGAGGGGGGGCGTCGGACATTCAGTACTTC
CASSLGGGASDIQYF
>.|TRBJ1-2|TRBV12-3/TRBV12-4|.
TGTGCCAGCAGTTTAGACCCCCCGAACTATGGCTACACCTTC
CASSLDPPNYGYTF
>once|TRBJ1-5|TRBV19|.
TGTGCCAGTAGTGCCTCCCTATTGCCCCAGCATTTT
CASSASLLPQHF
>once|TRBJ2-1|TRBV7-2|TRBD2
TGTGCCAGCAGCTTGGGGGCCCCAGGACTAGCGAATGAGCAGTTCTTC
CASSLGAPGLANEQFF
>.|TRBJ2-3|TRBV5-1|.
TGCGCCAGCAGCTTCACCGGGACCGCAGATACGCAGTATTTT
CASSFTGTADTQYF
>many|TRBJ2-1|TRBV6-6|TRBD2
TGTGCCAGCAGTTACTCGGGGCCTAGCGGACTCTACAATGAGCAGTTCTTC
CASSYSGPSGLYNEQFF
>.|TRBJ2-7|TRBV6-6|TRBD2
TGTGCCAGCAGAAAAGGCGGGAGTCTCGAGCAGTACTTC
CASRKGGSLEQYF
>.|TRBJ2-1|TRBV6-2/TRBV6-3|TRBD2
TGTGCCAGCAGTCAAACTAGCGGGGGATGGAATGAGCAGTTCTTC
CASSQTSGGWNEQFF
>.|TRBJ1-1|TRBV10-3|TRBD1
TGTGCCATCAGTGGCGGACAGGGCACTGAAGCTTTCTTT
CAISGGQGTEAFF
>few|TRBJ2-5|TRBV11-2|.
TGTGCCAGCAGCTTAGGGCGGACAGATCAAGAGACCCAGTACTTC
CASSLGRTDQETQYF
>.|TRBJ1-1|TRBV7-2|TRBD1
TGTGCCAGCAGCCCGACCCGGACAGGGAATACTGAAGCTTTCTTT
CASSPTRTGNTEAFF
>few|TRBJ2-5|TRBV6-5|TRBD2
TGTGCCAGCATCCACCTAGCGGGGGGTAAAGAGACCCAGTACTTC
CASIHLAGGKETQYF
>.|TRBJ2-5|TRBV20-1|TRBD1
TGCAGTGTCTCTTACGGGACAGGGGGCGGTGAGACCCAGTACTTC
CSVSYGTGGGETQYF
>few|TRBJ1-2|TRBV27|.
TGTGCCAGCAGTTTATCGAGGGGGACCTATGGCTACACCTTC
CASSLSRGTYGYTF
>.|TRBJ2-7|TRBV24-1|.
TGTGCCACCAGTGATTTAGGCGAGCAGTACTTC
CATSDLGEQYF